This T cell receptor (beta chain) appears in the sequencing data of a study of identifying expanded T cells in peripheral blood. This clone came up once. This CDR3 contains 14 residues. V lost 0 bases and J 2 bases, leaving 8 bases between the germline ends. The germline CDR1 and CDR2 sequences are SGHRS and YFSETQ. Sequenced by immunoSEQ multiplex PCR; TCRdb stores in-frame clones only, minus some. The repertoire holds approximately 100,000 clones, with around 88% as singletons. The sequencing sample was made of blood. The chain carries TRBV5-1 and TRBJ1-1, with D possibly being TRBD1 (6 bases). This clonotype originated in a person aged 18 to 70 in good health. This CDR3 reads CASSLGTANTEAFF. The CDR3 nucleotides read TGCGCCAGCAGCTTGGGGACAGCTAACACTGAAGCTTTCTTT. Supplemented by reference TRBV5-1 and TRBJ1-1, the full variable domain reads KAGVTQTPRYLIKTRGQQVTLSCSPISGHRSVSWYQQTPGQGLQFLFEYFSETQRNKGNFPGRFSGRQFSNSRSEMNVSTLELGDSALYLCASSLGTANTEAFFGQGTRLTVV.